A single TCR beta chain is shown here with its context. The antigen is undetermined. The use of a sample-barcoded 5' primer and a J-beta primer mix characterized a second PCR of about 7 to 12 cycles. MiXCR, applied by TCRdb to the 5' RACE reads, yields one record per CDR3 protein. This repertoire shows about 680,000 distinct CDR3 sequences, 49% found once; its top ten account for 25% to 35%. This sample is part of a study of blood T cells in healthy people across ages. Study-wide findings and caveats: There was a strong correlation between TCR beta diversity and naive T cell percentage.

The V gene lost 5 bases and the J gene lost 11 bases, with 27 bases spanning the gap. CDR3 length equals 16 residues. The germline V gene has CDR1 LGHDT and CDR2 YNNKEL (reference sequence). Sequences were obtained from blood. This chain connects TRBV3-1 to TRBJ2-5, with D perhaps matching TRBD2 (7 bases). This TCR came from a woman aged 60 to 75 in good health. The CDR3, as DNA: TGTGCCAGCAGCTACTGGGGGATGAGGGAGGGGGAGGAGCAGTACTTC. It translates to CASSYWGMREGEEQYF.